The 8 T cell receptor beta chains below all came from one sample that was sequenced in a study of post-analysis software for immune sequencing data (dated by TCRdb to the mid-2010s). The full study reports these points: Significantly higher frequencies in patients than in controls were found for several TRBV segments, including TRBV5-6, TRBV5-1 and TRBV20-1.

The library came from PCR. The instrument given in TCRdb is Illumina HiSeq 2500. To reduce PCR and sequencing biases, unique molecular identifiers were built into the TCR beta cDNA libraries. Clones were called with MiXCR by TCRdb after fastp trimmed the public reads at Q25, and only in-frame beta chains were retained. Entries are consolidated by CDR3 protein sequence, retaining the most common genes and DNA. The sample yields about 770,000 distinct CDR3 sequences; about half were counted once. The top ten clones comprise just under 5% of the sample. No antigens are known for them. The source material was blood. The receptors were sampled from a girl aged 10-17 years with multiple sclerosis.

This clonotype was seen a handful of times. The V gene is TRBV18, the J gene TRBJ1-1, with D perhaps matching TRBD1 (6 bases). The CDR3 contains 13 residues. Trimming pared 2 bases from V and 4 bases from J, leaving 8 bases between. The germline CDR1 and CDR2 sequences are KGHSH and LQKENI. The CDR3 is CASSPSGVTEAFF. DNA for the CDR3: TGTGCCAGCTCACCATCAGGGGTCACTGAAGCTTTCTTT.

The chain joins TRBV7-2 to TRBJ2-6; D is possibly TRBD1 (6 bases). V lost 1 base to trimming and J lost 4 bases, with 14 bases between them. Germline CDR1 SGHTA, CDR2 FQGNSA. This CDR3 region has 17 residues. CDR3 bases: TGTGCCAGCAGCTTAGGTCAGCCGAGGGGGGGGGCCAACGTCCTGACTTTC. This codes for CASSLGQPRGGANVLTF.

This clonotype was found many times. CDR3: CASSPLAAQETQYF. In DNA, the CDR3 is TGTGCCAGCAGCCCCCTAGCGGCCCAAGAGACCCAGTACTTC. The chain employs TRBV2 and TRBJ2-5; 7 bases fit TRBD2. This CDR3 has 14 amino acids. The V segment lost 6 bases and the J segment 1 base; nucleotides outside the gene matches: 5. CDR1 is SNHLY, CDR2 FYNNEI, per germline. Looking up the rest from reference TRBV2 and TRBJ2-5 gives the full variable domain: EPEVTQTPSHQVTQMGQEVILRCVPISNHLYFYWYRQILGQKVEFLVSFYNNEISEKSEIFDDQFSVERPDGSNFTLKIRSTKLEDSAMYFCASSPLAAQETQYFGPGTRLLVL.

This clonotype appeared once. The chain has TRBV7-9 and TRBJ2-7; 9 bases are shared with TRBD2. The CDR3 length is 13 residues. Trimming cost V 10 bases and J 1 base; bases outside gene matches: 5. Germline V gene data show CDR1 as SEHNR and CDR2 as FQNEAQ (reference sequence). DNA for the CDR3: TGTGCCATGGGGAGCGGGAGGTCCTACGAGCAGTACTTC. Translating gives CAMGSGRSYEQYF.

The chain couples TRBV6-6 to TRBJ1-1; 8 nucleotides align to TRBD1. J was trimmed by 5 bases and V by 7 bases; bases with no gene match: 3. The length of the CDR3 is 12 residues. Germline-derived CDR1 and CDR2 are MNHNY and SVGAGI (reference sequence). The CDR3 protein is CASNHRGTEAFF. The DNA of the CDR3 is TGTGCCAGCAACCACAGGGGGACTGAAGCTTTCTTT.

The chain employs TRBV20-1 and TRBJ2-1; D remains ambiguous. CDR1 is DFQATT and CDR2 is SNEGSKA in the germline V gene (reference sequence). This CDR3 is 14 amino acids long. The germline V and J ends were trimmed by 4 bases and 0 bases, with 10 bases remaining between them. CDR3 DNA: TGCAGTGCTAAGGTAGAAAGCTCCTACAATGAGCAGTTCTTC. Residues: CSAKVESSYNEQFF.

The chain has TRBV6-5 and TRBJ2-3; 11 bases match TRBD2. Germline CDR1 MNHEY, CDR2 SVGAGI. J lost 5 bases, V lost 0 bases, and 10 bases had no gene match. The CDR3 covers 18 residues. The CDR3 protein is CASSYSVEASGRKDTQYF. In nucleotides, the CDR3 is TGTGCCAGCAGTTACTCGGTTGAGGCTAGCGGGAGGAAAGATACGCAGTATTTT.

The CDR3 reads CASSWAGGRTDTQYF. CDR3 DNA: TGCGCCAGCAGCTGGGCGGGAGGCCGGACAGATACGCAGTATTTT. The genes are TRBV5-1 and TRBJ2-3; 8 positions match TRBD2. The CDR3 is 15 amino acids. V was pared by 3 bases and J by 3 bases, with 6 bases of the junction left unmatched. Germline V gene data show CDR1 as SGHRS and CDR2 as YFSETQ.